This TCR beta chain was sequenced in a study of metastatic and nonmetastatic thyroid tumors. At the level of the study: The authors compared repertoires across blood and tumor or nodule tissue from malignant and benign thyroid patients.

All patients were untreated before thyroid surgery. Original analysis: Across clinicopathological groups, CDR3 differences served as the basis for building a distant-metastasis classifier for papillary thyroid cancer. Through MiXCR, TCRdb re-clonotyped the PCR reads. Here the V and J calls rest on TCRdb's processing, not on the authors' analysis. This sample yields several thousand clones, of which roughly 37% are seen a single time; approximately 40% belongs to the top ten. This TCR derives from a female donor with papillary thyroid cancer or a benign thyroid nodule (not recorded which). Some clones in this sample may be carry-over from other donors' samples. Material: tumor tissue.

The DNA for the CDR3 is TGCGCCAACCTCCAACTAAGGTCTGGAAACACCATATATTTT. As protein: CANLQLRSGNTIYF. The V gene is TRBV4-3, the J gene TRBJ1-3; D is ambiguous. The V end was cut by 10 bases, the J end by 1 base, with 14 bases between. Germline V gene lookup returns CDR1 LGHNA and CDR2 YSLEER. This CDR3 region has 14 residues.